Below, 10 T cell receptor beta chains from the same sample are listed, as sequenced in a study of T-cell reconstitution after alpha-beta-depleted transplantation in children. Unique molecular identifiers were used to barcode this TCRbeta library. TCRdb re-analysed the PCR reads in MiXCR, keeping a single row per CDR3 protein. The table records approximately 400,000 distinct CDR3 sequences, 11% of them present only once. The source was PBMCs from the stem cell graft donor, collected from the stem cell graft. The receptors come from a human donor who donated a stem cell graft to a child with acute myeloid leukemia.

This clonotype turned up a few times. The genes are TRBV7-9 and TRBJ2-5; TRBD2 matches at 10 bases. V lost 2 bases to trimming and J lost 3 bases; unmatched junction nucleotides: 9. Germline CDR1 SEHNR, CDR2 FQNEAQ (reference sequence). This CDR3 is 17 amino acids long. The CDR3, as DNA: TGTGCCAGCAGCTTAATAGGGCTAGCGGGGGCCGAAGAGACCCAGTACTTC. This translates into CASSLIGLAGAEETQYF.

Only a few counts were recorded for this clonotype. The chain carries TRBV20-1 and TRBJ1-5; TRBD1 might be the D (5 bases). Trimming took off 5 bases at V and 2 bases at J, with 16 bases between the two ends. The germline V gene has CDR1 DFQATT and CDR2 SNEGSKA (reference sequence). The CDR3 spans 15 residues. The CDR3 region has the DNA TGCAGTGCTGCCCGATTAGGGGTCGGCAATCAGCCCCAGCATTTT. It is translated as CSAARLGVGNQPQHF.

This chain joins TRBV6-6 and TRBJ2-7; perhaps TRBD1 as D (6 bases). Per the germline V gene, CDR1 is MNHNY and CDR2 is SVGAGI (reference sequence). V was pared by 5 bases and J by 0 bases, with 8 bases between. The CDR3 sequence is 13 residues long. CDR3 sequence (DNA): TGTGCCAGCAGTCGGACAGTCTCCTACGAGCAGTACTTC. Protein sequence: CASSRTVSYEQYF.

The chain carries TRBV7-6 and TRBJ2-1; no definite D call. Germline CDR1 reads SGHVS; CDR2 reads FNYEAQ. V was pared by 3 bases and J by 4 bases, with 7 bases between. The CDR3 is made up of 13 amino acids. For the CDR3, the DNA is TGTGCCAGCAGCTTCAGAACATACAATGAGCAGTTCTTC. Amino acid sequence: CASSFRTYNEQFF.

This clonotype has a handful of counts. CDR3 coding DNA: TGCAGCGTTGAATCGGTGCCGGGGACTAGCACAGATACGCAGTATTTT. Translation: CSVESVPGTSTDTQYF. The chain recombines TRBV29-1 with TRBJ2-3; D is perhaps TRBD2 (6 bases). Germline V CDR1 and CDR2: SQVTM, ANQGSEA. The V gene lost 2 bases and the J gene lost 0 bases, with 15 bases spanning the gap. The CDR3 spans 16 residues.

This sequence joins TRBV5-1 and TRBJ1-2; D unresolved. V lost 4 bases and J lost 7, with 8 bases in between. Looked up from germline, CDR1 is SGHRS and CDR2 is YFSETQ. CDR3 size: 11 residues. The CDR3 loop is CASSEQSGYTF. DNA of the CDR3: TGCGCCAGCAGCGAACAGAGTGGCTACACCTTC.

This chain's CDR3 is CSALAPGTSGSRVYNEQFF. CDR3 in DNA: TGCAGTGCTCTCGCCCCCGGGACTAGCGGGAGCAGGGTTTACAATGAGCAGTTCTTC. The rearrangement joins TRBV20-1 to TRBJ2-1, with TRBD2 identical over 14 bases. V trimming: 5 bases; J trimming: 4 bases; junction bases outside the gene matches: 16. CDR1 is DFQATT and CDR2 is SNEGSKA in the germline V gene (reference sequence). This CDR3 comprises 19 residues.

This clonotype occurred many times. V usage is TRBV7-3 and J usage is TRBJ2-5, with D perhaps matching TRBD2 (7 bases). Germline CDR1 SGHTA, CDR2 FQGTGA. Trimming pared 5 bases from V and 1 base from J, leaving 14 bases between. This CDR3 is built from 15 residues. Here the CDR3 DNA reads TGTGCCAGCAGCGTGGGGGGGGCGATCCAAGAGACCCAGTACTTC. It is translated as CASSVGGAIQETQYF.

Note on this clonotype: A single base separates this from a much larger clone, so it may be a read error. Written as DNA, the CDR3 is TGCAGCGTTGGACTAGCGAGAAGACTGCAAGAGACCCAGTACTTC. Amino acid sequence: CSVGLARRLQETQYF. This chain joins TRBV29-1 and TRBJ2-5; 8 nucleotides align to TRBD2. Per germline, CDR1 SQVTM and CDR2 ANQGSEA. The CDR3 is made up of 15 amino acids. V was pared by 4 bases and J by 2 bases, with 9 bases of the junction left unmatched.

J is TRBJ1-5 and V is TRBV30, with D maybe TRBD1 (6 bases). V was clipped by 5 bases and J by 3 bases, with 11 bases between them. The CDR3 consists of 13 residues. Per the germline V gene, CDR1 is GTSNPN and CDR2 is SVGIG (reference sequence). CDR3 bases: TGTGCCTGGGGACAGACCTACAATCAGCCCCAGCATTTT. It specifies CAWGQTYNQPQHF.